A few counts support the clone carrying this T cell receptor (beta chain). It was with a sample-barcoded 5' primer and a J-beta primer mix that a second PCR of about 6 to 11 cycles was run. TCRdb ran MiXCR on the 5' RACE reads and lists one entry per CDR3 protein. The sample contains under 1,100,000 distinct CDR3 sequences, 20% to 25% of which appear only once. This sample was taken from a study of blood T cells in healthy people across ages. Germline-derived CDR1 and CDR2 are DFQATT and SNEGSKA (reference sequence). The V gene lost 0 bases and the J gene lost 13 bases, with 18 bases spanning the gap. This CDR3 is built from 13 residues. This sample was also put to use in a study of T cells of mothers and their children.

This sequence joins TRBV20-1 and TRBJ1-2; no definite D call. Sequenced material: blood. This clonotype was obtained from a girl aged 2 to 9 in good health. CDR3 amino acids: CSARDLVSDRSTF. The CDR3, as DNA: TGCAGTGCTAGAGATTTGGTTTCGGATAGATCCACCTTC.